A single sample is the source of the 6 T cell receptor beta chains below, sequenced in a study of T cell changes during pregnancy in multiple sclerosis. The assay was immunoSEQ multiplex PCR, and TCRdb's table has in-frame clones only and misses some. Among 35,000 to 45,000 clones listed, approximately 91% were seen once. The sample in question was CD4+ T cells from peripheral blood mononuclear cells, obtained in the first trimester of pregnancy. These receptors came from a female donor with multiple sclerosis, enrolled in a pregnancy study.

The CDR3 here is CASSGPRGGRGGETQYF. In nucleotides, the CDR3 is TGTGCCAGCAGCGGGCCAAGGGGAGGGAGGGGAGGAGAGACCCAGTACTTC. V usage is TRBV5-4 and J usage is TRBJ2-5; 7 bases align to TRBD2. V shed 4 bases and J 4 bases; nucleotides not matched to a gene: 16. The CDR3 totals 17 residues. Germline loops: CDR1 SGHNT, CDR2 YYREEE (reference sequence).

V gene TRBV6-1 combines with J gene TRBJ2-1, with 15 nucleotides matching TRBD2. The junction had 6 bases not matched to a gene; V was cut back by 2 bases and J by 7 bases. Germline CDR1 is MNHNS and CDR2 is SASEGT. CDR3 length: 17 amino acids. The CDR3 DNA is TGTGCCAGCAGTGAATCCCCCGGACTAGCGGGAGGGAATGAGCAGTTCTTC. It is translated as CASSESPGLAGGNEQFF.

The chain joins TRBV7-7 to TRBJ2-5; TRBD2 matches 13 bases. CDR3 length: 18 residues. Looked up from germline, CDR1 is SSHAT and CDR2 is FNYEAQ (reference sequence). The V segment lost 6 bases and the J segment 4 bases; nucleotides outside the gene matches: 14. Here the CDR3 DNA reads TGTGCCAGCAGTTCAGGACTAGCGGGAGTTACGGCTAGAGAGACCCAGTACTTC. Its protein product is CASSSGLAGVTARETQYF.

The chain couples TRBV28 to TRBJ1-1, with TRBD1 matching over 8 bases. The junction had 4 bases not matched to a gene; V was cut back by 2 bases and J by 2 bases. Germline V gene lookup returns CDR1 MDHEN and CDR2 SYDVKM. CDR3 length: 15 residues. CDR3 nucleotides: TGTGCCAGCAGTTTAAGGGGACAGGATAACACTGAAGCTTTCTTT. Protein sequence: CASSLRGQDNTEAFF.

This clone has just a few counts. The rearrangement uses TRBV7-2 and TRBJ1-2, with D unclear. This CDR3 comprises 15 residues. Germline assignment: CDR1 SGHTA and CDR2 FQGNSA. Trimming cost V 5 bases and J 4 bases, with 17 bases left between them. CDR3 DNA: TGTGCCAGCAGCCCAAACGGTGCAGGTTCCTATGGCTACACCTTC. It yields the protein CASSPNGAGSYGYTF.

The gene calls are TRBV2 and TRBJ1-1; the D gene is possibly TRBD1 (6 bases). V gave up 7 bases and J gave up 3 bases, with 12 bases separating them. Per the germline V gene, CDR1 is SNHLY and CDR2 is FYNNEI. The CDR3 is made up of 13 amino acids. DNA for the CDR3: TGTGCCAGCACCAGGGGTTCGGACACTGAAGCTTTCTTT. Encoded protein: CASTRGSDTEAFF.